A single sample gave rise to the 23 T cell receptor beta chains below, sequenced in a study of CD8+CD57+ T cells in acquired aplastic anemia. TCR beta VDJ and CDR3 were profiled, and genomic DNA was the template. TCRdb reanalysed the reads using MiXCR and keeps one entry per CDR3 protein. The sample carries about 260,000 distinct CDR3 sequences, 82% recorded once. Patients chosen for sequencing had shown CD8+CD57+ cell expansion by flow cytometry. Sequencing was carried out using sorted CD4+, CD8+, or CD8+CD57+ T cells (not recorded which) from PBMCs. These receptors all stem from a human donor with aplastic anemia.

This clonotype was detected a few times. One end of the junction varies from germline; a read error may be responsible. The CDR3 sequence is CASSLAGGPNTQF. The CDR3, as DNA: TGTGCCAGCAGCTTAGCGGGAGGACCCAATACGCAGTTT. This rearrangement joins TRBV7-8 to TRBJ2-3, with D possibly matching TRBD2 (6 bases). Germline V gene data show CDR1 as SGHVS and CDR2 as FQNEAQ. This CDR3 comprises 13 residues.

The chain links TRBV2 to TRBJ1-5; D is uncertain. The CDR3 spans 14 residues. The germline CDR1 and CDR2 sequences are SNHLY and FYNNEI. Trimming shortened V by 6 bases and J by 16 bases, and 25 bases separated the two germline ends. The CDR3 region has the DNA TGTGCCAGCAGGGCCGGACTCACCAATAAGCAGTATCATTTT. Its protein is CASRAGLTNKQYHF.

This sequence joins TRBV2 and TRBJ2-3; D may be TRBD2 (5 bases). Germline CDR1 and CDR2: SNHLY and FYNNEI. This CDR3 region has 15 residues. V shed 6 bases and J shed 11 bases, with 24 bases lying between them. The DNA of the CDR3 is TGTGCCAGCAGCATCAGCGGAGGCGAGATAGAGAAGCAGTATTTT. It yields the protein CASSISGGEIEKQYF.

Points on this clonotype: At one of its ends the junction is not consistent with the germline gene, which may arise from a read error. The CDR3 DNA reads TGTGCCAGCAGCTTAGCGGGGGGCAGGAGGGTTCAGCACTTT. Protein product: CASSLAGGRRVQHF. The genes are TRBV7-2 and TRBJ2-3, with D tentatively TRBD1 or TRBD2 (6 bases each). CDR3 length equals 14 residues. Germline V CDR1 and CDR2: SGHTA, FQGNSA.

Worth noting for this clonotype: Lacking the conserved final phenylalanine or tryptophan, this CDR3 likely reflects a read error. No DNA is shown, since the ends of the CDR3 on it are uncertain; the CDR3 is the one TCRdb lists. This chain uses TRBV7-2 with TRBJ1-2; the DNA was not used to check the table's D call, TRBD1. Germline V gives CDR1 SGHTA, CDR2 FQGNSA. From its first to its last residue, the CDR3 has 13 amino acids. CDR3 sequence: CASSLDLTGNTKA.

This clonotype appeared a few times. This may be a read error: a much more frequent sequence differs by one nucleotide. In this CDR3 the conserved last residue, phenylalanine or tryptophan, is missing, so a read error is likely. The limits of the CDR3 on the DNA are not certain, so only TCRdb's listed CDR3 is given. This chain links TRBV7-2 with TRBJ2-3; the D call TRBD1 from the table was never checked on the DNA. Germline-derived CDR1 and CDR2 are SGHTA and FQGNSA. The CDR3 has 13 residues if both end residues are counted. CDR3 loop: CASSLTGGADYCY.

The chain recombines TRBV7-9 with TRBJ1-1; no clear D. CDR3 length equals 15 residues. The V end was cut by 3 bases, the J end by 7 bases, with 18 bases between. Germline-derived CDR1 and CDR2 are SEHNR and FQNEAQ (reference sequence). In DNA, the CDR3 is TGTGCCAGCAGCTTTCCAAGAGGCGGGGAAGATGAAGCTTTCTTT. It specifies CASSFPRGGEDEAFF.

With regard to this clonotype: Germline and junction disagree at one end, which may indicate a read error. DNA of the CDR3: TGTGCCACCAGCTGGGATCCGACACAAGAGACCCAGTACTTC. As protein: CATSWDPTQETQYF. The V call is TRBV11-3, the J call TRBJ2-5; no firm D call. CDR1 is SGHNT, CDR2 YENEEA, per germline. The CDR3 runs to 14 residues.

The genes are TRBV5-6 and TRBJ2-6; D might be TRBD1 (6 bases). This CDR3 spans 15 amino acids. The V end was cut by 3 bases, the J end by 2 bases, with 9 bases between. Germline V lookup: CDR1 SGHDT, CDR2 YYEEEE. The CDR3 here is CASSSRDTGANVLTF. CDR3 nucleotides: TGTGCCAGCAGCTCCCGGGACACTGGGGCCAACGTCCTGACTTTC. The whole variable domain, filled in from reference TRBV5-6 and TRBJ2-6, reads DAGVTQSPTHLIKTRGQQVTLRCSPKSGHDTVSWYQQALGQGPQFIFQYYEEEERQRGNFPDRFSGHQFPNYSSELNVNALLLGDSALYLCASSSRDTGANVLTFGAGSRLTVL.

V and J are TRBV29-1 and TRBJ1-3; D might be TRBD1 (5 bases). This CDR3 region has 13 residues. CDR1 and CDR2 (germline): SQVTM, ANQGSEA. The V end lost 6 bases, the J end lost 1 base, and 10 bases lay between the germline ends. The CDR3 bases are TGCAGCGTGCACTCAGGGTCTGGAAACACCATATATTTT. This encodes CSVHSGSGNTIYF.

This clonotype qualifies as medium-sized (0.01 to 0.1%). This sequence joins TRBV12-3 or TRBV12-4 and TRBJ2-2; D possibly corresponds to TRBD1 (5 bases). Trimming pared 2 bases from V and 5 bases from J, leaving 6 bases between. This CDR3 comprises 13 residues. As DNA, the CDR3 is TGTGCCAGCAGTTTATACAGGACCGGGGAGCTGTTTTTT. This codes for CASSLYRTGELFF.

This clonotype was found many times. The CDR3 protein is CASSLADDTGSYEQYF. CDR3 sequence (DNA): TGTGCCAGCAGCTTAGCTGACGACACGGGCTCCTACGAGCAGTACTTC. The chain links TRBV7-6 to TRBJ2-7; D not certain. CDR3 length: 16 residues. Looked up from germline, CDR1 is SGHVS and CDR2 is FNYEAQ. V dropped 0 bases and J dropped 0 bases, with 12 bases sitting between them.

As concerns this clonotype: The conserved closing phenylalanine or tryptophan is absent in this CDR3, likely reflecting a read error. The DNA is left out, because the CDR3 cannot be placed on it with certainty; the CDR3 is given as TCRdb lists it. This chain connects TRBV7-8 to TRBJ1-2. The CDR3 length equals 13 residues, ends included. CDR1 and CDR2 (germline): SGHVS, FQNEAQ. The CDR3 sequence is CASSLAGGRDKPY.

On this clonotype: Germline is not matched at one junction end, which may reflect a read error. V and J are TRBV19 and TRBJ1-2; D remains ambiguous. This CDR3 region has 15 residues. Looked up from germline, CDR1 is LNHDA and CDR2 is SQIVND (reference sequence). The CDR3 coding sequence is TGTGCCAGTAGTATAGCTAGCGGAGGCAACTATGAGCAGTCCTTC. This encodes CASSIASGGNYEQSF.

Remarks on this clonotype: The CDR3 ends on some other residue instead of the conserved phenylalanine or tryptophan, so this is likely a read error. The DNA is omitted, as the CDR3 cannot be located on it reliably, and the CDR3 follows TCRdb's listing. This chain's CDR3 is CASSSTRADHSA. The V and J genes are TRBV7-7 and TRBJ1-2. Germline V gene lookup returns CDR1 SSHAT and CDR2 FNYEAQ (reference sequence). Inclusive of both ends, the CDR3 amounts to 12 amino acids.

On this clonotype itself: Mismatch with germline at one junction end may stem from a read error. The CDR3 is CASSFLRSGGTDTF. DNA of the CDR3: TGTGCCAGCAGCTTCCTCCGGAGCGGGGGCACAGATACGTTT. J is TRBJ2-3 and V is TRBV7-8; 8 bases are a match to TRBD2. The germline CDR1 and CDR2 sequences are SGHVS and FQNEAQ. This CDR3 is built from 14 residues.

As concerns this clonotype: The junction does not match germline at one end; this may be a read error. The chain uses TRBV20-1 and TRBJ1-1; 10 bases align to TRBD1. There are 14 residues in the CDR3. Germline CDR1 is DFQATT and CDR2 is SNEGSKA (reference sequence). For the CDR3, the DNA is TGCAGTGCGAGACCCGGGGACAGGGGCACTAAAGCTTTCTTT. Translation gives CSARPGDRGTKAFF.

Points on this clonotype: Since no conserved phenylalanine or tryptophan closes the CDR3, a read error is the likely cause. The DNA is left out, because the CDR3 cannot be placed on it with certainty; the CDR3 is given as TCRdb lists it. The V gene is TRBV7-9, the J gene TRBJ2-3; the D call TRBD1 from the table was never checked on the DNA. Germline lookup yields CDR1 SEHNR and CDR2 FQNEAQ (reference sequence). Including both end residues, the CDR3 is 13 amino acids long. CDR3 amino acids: CASSFARSGASDV.

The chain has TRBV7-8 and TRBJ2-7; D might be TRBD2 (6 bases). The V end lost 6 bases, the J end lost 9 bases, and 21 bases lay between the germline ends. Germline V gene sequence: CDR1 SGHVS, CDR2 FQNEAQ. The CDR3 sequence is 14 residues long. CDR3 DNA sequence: TGTGCCAGCAGTTACGTGGGGGGTAACGACACGCAGTACTTC. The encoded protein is CASSYVGGNDTQYF. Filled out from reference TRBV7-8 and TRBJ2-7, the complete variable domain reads GAGVSQSPRYKVAKRGQDVALRCDPISGHVSLFWYQQALGQGPEFLTYFQNEAQLDKSGLPSDRFFAERPEGSVSTLKIQRTQQEDSAVYLCASSYVGGNDTQYFGPGTRLTVT.

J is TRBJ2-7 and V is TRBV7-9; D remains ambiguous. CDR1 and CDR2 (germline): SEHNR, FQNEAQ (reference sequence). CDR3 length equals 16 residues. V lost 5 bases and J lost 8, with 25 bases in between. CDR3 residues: CASSLPGQSIRPKQYV. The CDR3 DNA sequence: TGTGCCAGCAGCCTCCCGGGCCAGTCGATCCGCCCCAAGCAGTACGTC.

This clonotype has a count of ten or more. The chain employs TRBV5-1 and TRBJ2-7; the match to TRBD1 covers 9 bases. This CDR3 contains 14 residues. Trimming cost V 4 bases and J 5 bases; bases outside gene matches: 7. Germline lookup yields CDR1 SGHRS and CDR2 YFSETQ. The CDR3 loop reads CASSRTGDRNEQYF. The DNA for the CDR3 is TGCGCCAGCAGCCGGACAGGGGACCGGAACGAGCAGTACTTC.

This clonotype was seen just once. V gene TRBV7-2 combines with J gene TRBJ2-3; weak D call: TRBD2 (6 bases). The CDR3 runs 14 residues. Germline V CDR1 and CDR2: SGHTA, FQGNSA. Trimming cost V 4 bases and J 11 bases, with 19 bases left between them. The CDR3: CASSSEGGPYKQYF. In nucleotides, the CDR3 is TGTGCCAGCAGCTCGGAGGGAGGTCCTTATAAGCAGTATTTT.

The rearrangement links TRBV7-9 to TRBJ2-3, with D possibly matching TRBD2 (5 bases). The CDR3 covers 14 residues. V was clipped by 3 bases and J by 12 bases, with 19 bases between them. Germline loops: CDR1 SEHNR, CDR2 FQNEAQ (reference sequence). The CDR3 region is CASSLAGSTAPQYF. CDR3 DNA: TGTGCCAGCAGCTTGGCGGGTAGTACTGCTCCCCAGTATTTT.